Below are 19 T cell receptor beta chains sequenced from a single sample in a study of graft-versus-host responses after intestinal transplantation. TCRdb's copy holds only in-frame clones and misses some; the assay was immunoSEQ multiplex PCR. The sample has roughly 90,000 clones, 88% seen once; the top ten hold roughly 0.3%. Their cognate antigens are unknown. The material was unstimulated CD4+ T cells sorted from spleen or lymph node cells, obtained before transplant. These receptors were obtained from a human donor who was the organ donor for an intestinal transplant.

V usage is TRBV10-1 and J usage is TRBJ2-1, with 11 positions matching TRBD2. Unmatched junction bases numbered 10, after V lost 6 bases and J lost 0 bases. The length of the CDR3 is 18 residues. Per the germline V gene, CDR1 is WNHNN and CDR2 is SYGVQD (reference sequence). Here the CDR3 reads CASSLPGLAVSSYNEQFF. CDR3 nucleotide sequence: TGCGCCAGCAGCCTCCCGGGACTAGCGGTAAGCTCCTACAATGAGCAGTTCTTC.

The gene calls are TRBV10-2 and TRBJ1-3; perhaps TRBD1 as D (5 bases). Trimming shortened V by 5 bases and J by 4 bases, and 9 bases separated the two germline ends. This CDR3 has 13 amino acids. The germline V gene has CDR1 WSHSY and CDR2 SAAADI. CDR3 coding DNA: TGCGCCAGCAGTTCCCAGGGCGGAAACACCATATATTTT. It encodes CASSSQGGNTIYF.

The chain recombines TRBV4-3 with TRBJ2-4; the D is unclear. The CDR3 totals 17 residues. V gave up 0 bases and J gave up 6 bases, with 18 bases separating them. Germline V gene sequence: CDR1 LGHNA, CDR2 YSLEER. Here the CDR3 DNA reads TGCGCCAGCAGCCAAGACCGTACGGGTCTAGGAATAAACATTCAGTACTTC. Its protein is CASSQDRTGLGINIQYF.

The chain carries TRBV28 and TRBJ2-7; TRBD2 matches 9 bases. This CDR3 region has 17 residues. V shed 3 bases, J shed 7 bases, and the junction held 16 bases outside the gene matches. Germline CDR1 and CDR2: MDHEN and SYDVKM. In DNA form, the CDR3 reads TGTGCCAGCAGTTTTGATCTCATCCGCGGGAGGGCGGGGGAGCAGTACTTC. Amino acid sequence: CASSFDLIRGRAGEQYF.

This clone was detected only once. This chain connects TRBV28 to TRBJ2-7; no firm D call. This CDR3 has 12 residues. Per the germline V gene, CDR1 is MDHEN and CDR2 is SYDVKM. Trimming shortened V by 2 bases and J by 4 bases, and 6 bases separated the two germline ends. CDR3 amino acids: CASSLAYYEQYF. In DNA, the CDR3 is TGTGCCAGCAGTTTAGCCTATTACGAGCAGTACTTC.

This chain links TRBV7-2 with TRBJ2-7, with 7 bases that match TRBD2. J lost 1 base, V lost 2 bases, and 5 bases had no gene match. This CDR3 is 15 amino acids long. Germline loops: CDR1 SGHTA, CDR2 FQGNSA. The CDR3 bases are TGTGCCAGCAGCTTATCGAGCGGGAATTCCTACGAGCAGTACTTC. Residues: CASSLSSGNSYEQYF. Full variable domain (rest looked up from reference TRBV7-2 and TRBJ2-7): GAGVSQSPSNKVTEKGKDVELRCDPISGHTALYWYRQSLGQGLEFLIYFQGNSAPDKSGLPSDRFSAERTGGSVSTLTIQRTQQEDSAVYLCASSLSSGNSYEQYFGPGTRLTVT.

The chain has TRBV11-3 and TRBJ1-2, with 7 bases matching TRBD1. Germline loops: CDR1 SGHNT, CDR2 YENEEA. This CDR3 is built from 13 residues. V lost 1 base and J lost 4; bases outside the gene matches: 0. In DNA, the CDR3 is TGTGCCAGCAGCTTAGCAGGGGGCTATGGCTACACCTTC. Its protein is CASSLAGGYGYTF.

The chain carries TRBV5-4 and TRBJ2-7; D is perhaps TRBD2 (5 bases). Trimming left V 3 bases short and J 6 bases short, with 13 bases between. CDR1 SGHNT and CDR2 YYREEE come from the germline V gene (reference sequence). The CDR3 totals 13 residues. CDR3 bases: TGTGCCAGCAGCTCGCCGGGAATCAGCGAGCAGTACTTC. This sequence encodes CASSSPGISEQYF.

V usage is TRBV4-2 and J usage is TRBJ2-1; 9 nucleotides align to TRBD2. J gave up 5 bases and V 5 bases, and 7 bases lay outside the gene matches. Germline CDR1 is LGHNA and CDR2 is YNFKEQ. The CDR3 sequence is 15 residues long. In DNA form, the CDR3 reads TGTGCCAGCAGCTCGACTAGCGGTAATAACAATGAGCAGTTCTTC. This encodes CASSSTSGNNNEQFF.

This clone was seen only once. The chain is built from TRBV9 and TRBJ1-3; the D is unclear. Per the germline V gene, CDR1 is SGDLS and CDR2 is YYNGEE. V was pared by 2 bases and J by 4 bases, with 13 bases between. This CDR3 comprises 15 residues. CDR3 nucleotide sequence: TGTGCCAGCAGCGTGGTGGAGGGAAGCGGAAACACCATATATTTT. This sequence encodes CASSVVEGSGNTIYF. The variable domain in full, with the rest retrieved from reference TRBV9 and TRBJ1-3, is DSGVTQTPKHLITATGQRVTLRCSPRSGDLSVYWYQQSLDQGLQFLIQYYNGEERAKGNILERFSAQQFPDLHSELNLSSLELGDSALYFCASSVVEGSGNTIYFGEGSWLTVV.

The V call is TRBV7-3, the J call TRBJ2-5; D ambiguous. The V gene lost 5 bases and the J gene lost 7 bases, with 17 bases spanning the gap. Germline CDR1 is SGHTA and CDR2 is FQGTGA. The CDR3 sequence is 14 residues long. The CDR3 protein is CASSPRGSVGTQYF. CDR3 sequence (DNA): TGTGCCAGCAGCCCCCGAGGATCAGTAGGGACCCAGTACTTC.

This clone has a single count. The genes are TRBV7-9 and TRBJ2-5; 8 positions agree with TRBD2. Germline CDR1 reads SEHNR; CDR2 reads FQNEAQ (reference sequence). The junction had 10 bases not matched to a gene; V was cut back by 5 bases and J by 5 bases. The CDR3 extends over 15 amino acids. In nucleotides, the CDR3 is TGTGCCAGCAGCCCAGCGGGACTAGGTGGGGAGACCCAGTACTTC. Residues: CASSPAGLGGETQYF.

CDR3 amino acids: CASSRTGGEDTQYF. CDR3 DNA sequence: TGTGCCAGCAGCCGTACAGGGGGCGAAGATACGCAGTATTTT. The rearrangement links TRBV4-2 to TRBJ2-3; 9 bases match TRBD1. The trim removed 4 bases at V and 5 bases at J, leaving 4 bases unmatched. CDR1 is LGHNA and CDR2 is YNFKEQ in the germline V gene. The CDR3 totals 14 residues.

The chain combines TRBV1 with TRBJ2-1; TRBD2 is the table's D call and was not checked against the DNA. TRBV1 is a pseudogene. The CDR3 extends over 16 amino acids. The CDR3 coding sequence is TGCACCAGCACCAAAAATACTAGCGGGAGGTCCAATGAGCAGTTCTTC. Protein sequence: CTSTKNTSGRSNEQFF.

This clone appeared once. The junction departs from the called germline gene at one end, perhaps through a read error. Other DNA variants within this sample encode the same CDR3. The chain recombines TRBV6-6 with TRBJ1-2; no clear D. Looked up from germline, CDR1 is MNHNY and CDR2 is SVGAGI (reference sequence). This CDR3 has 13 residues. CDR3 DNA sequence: TGTGCCAGCAGCTACTCGATTCAGTATGGCTACACCTTC. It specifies CASSYSIQYGYTF.

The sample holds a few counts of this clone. CDR3 in amino acids: CASSSPWATQYF. CDR3 DNA sequence: TGTGCCAGCAGCTCCCCTTGGGCTACGCAGTATTTT. The rearrangement joins TRBV5-6 to TRBJ2-3; the D is unclear. CDR3 length equals 12 residues. Looked up from germline, CDR1 is SGHDT and CDR2 is YYEEEE. V lost 3 bases and J lost 8, with 10 bases in between.

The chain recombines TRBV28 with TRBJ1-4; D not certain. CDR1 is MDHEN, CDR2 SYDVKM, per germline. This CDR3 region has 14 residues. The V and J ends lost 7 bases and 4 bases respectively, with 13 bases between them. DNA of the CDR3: TGTGCCAGCATCAAAGGAGGCTATAATGAAAAACTGTTTTTT. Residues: CASIKGGYNEKLFF.

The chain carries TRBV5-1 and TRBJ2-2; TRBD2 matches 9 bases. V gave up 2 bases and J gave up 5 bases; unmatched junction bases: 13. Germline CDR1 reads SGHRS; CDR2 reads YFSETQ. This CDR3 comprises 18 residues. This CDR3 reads CASSFPPSGGGATGELFF. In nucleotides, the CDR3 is TGCGCCAGCAGCTTCCCCCCCTCGGGCGGGGGGGCAACCGGGGAGCTGTTTTTT.

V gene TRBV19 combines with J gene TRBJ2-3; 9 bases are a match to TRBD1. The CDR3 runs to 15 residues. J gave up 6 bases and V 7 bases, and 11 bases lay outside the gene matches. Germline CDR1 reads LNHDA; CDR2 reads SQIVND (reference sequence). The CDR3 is CASTRTGASLDTQYF. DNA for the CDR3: TGTGCCAGTACCAGGACAGGGGCGAGCTTGGATACGCAGTATTTT. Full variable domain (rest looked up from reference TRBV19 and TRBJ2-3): DGGITQSPKYLFRKEGQNVTLSCEQNLNHDAMYWYRQDPGQGLRLIYYSQIVNDFQKGDIAEGYSVSREKKESFPLTVTSAQKNPTAFYLCASTRTGASLDTQYFGPGTRLTVL.